Following are 32 T cell receptor beta chains from one sample sequenced in a study of cytomegalovirus exposure and HLA in healthy donors. This PCR relied on a set of 60 Vbeta primers and 13 Jbeta primers. Produced via immunoSEQ multiplex PCR; TCRdb's table is partial and in-frame only. The data hold about 120,000 clones, with around 76% observed a single time. The sequencing sample was made of PBMCs. The receptor set was obtained from a man aged 45-65 years in good health and CMV-seropositive.

Here the CDR3 reads CASSLVRAGELFF. As DNA, the CDR3 is TGTGCCAGCAGCTTGGTCAGGGCCGGGGAGCTGTTTTTT. The chain has TRBV5-5 and TRBJ2-2, with D possibly TRBD1 on 5 matching bases. The CDR3 loop spans 13 amino acids. Trimming took 0 bases from V and 6 from J, leaving 6 bases between them. The germline V gene has CDR1 SGHKS and CDR2 YYEKEE (reference sequence).

V is TRBV5-6 and J is TRBJ2-1, with 7 bases identical to TRBD1. The V gene's germline CDR1 is SGHDT and CDR2 YYEEEE. The CDR3 sequence is 14 residues long. V lost 4 bases, J lost 3 bases, and 4 bases stayed unmatched. Here the CDR3 DNA reads TGTGCCAGCAGCCCAGGGGGAAGCTACAATGAGCAGTTCTTC. Amino acid sequence: CASSPGGSYNEQFF.

The chain uses TRBV6-1 and TRBJ1-1; 9 nucleotides line up with TRBD1. The CDR3 extends over 14 amino acids. The germline V gene encodes CDR1 MNHNS and CDR2 SASEGT. The V segment lost 4 bases and the J segment 8 bases; nucleotides outside the gene matches: 8. CDR3 sequence (DNA): TGTGCCAGCAGTGGCGCCGGGACAGGGAGGGAAGCTTTCTTT. Residues: CASSGAGTGREAFF.

This clone was seen just once. The chain has TRBV21-1 and TRBJ2-5; TRBD2 is the table's D call, not checked against the DNA. The J call may not be correct, given that the DNA end is closer to TRBJ2-7. TRBV21-1 is marked as a pseudogene. The CDR3 runs 11 residues. In nucleotides, the CDR3 is TGTGCCAGCTCTGACTCCTACGAGCAGTACTTC. Translation gives CASSDSYEQYF.

This clone occurred a few times. The chain recombines TRBV9 with TRBJ2-7, with TRBD2 identical over 10 bases. The CDR3 length is 17 residues. V gave up 0 bases and J gave up 3 bases; unmatched junction bases: 9. Germline loops: CDR1 SGDLS, CDR2 YYNGEE. This CDR3 reads CASSVGLAGGLGYEQYF. CDR3 DNA: TGTGCCAGCAGCGTAGGACTAGCGGGTGGGTTGGGCTACGAGCAGTACTTC.

This clone showed up just a few times. The V and J genes are TRBV5-4 and TRBJ1-1, with D possibly being TRBD1 (5 bases). The CDR3 is 17 amino acids. The V end was cut by 4 bases, the J end by 5 bases, with 24 bases between. The V gene's germline CDR1 is SGHNT and CDR2 YYREEE (reference sequence). CDR3 in DNA: TGTGCCAGCAGCCCATCAGGTGGGCAGGGAGGATTTACTGAAGCTTTCTTT. It yields the protein CASSPSGGQGGFTEAFF.

The chain links TRBV7-9 to TRBJ2-1, with TRBD2 matching 11 bases. The V segment lost 5 bases and the J segment 8 bases; nucleotides outside the gene matches: 14. Germline CDR1 SEHNR, CDR2 FQNEAQ (reference sequence). The CDR3 loop spans 17 amino acids. The CDR3 region is CASSPRLAGGSADEQFF. The DNA of the CDR3 is TGTGCCAGCAGCCCCCGCCTAGCGGGGGGATCAGCCGATGAGCAGTTCTTC.

The chain combines TRBV18 with TRBJ2-3; the match to TRBD2 covers 9 bases. Trimming cost V 6 bases and J 0 bases; bases outside gene matches: 13. The germline V gene encodes CDR1 KGHSH and CDR2 LQKENI. The CDR3 extends over 18 amino acids. The CDR3 region is CASSPGLAGLASTDTQYF. In DNA form, the CDR3 reads TGTGCCAGCTCCCCAGGGCTAGCGGGGCTTGCTAGCACAGATACGCAGTATTTT.

The chain combines TRBV10-1 with TRBJ2-1; 13 bases match TRBD2. V dropped 4 bases and J dropped 15; count of bases not matched to a gene: 6. This CDR3 is 13 amino acids long. Germline V CDR1 and CDR2: WNHNN, SYGVQD (reference sequence). The CDR3: CASSAGLAGEGFF. In DNA, the CDR3 is TGCGCCAGCAGTGCCGGACTAGCGGGAGAGGGGTTCTTC.

The chain combines TRBV7-6 with TRBJ2-7; 9 positions match TRBD1. Germline V gives CDR1 SGHVS, CDR2 FNYEAQ. The J segment lost 5 bases and the V segment lost 1 base, leaving 9 bases of the junction unmatched. This CDR3 comprises 16 residues. DNA for the CDR3: TGTGCCAGCAGCTTAGTCCTGGGACAGGGTTTGCACGAGCAGTACTTC. Amino acids: CASSLVLGQGLHEQYF.

The chain uses TRBV5-6 and TRBJ1-5, with D possibly being TRBD1 (5 bases). Trimming stripped 4 bases from V and 0 bases from J, with 14 bases between. The CDR3 consists of 16 residues. Germline-derived CDR1 and CDR2 are SGHDT and YYEEEE. This CDR3 reads CASSDWTRPSNQPQHF. The CDR3 DNA sequence: TGTGCCAGCAGCGACTGGACACGACCTAGCAATCAGCCCCAGCATTTT.

The V and J genes are TRBV19 and TRBJ2-5; a weak D match, TRBD1 (6 bases). The V and J ends lost 6 bases and 5 bases respectively, with 22 bases between them. Per the germline V gene, CDR1 is LNHDA and CDR2 is SQIVND (reference sequence). This CDR3 contains 16 residues. The CDR3 loop is CASRRGAGVGGETQYF. The CDR3 DNA follows: TGTGCCAGTAGGAGAGGAGCAGGGGTCGGTGGGGAGACCCAGTACTTC.

The chain uses TRBV7-9 and TRBJ1-3, with unresolved D. Looked up from germline, CDR1 is SEHNR and CDR2 is FQNEAQ (reference sequence). The CDR3 runs to 14 residues. Trimming cost V 1 base and J 4 bases, with 8 bases left between them. CDR3 amino acids: CASSLGAGGNTIYF. Written as DNA, the CDR3 is TGTGCCAGCAGCTTAGGGGCAGGAGGAAACACCATATATTTT. The whole variable domain, remainder taken from reference TRBV7-9 and TRBJ1-3, is DTGVSQNPRHKITKRGQNVTFRCDPISEHNRLYWYRQTLGQGPEFLTYFQNEAQLEKSRLLSDRFSAERPKGSFSTLEIQRTEQGDSAMYLCASSLGAGGNTIYFGEGSWLTVV.

The chain links TRBV7-2 to TRBJ2-1, with TRBD2 as a possible D gene (5 bases). Germline CDR1 SGHTA, CDR2 FQGNSA. V shed 0 bases and J shed 8 bases, with 8 bases lying between them. The CDR3 sequence is 13 residues long. CDR3 nucleotide sequence: TGTGCCAGCAGCTTAGCGCACGGGGATGAGCAGTTCTTC. Its translation is CASSLAHGDEQFF.

This sequence joins TRBV7-9 and TRBJ1-4; D is possibly TRBD1 (5 bases). Germline V gene data show CDR1 as SEHNR and CDR2 as FQNEAQ (reference sequence). With 7 bases removed from V and 5 bases from J, the gap between germline ends came to 14 bases. The CDR3 runs 14 residues. CDR3 sequence: CASTGWGGNEKLFF. Here the CDR3 DNA reads TGTGCCAGCACCGGATGGGGGGGGAATGAAAAACTGTTTTTT.

CDR3 region: CASSPLTGGFSTDTQYF. The CDR3 region has the DNA TGTGCCAGCAGCCCCCTGACAGGGGGGTTCAGCACAGATACGCAGTATTTT. V and J are TRBV14 and TRBJ2-3, with 9 nucleotides matching TRBD1. CDR1 is SGHDN, CDR2 FVKESK, per germline. J lost 0 bases, V lost 4 bases, and 8 bases had no gene match. This CDR3 is 17 amino acids long.

This chain links TRBV10-3 with TRBJ2-7; D is possibly TRBD1 (5 bases). Germline V gives CDR1 ENHRY, CDR2 SYGVKD. This CDR3 region has 16 residues. V lost 0 bases and J lost 0, with 12 bases in between. The DNA for the CDR3 is TGTGCCATCAGTGAGTCAGGGGCCCCGAGCTCCTACGAGCAGTACTTC. It specifies CAISESGAPSSYEQYF.

This chain uses TRBV2 with TRBJ1-1; D gene ambiguous. V lost 6 bases and J lost 8, with 13 bases in between. The CDR3 is made up of 12 amino acids. Germline loops: CDR1 SNHLY, CDR2 FYNNEI. CDR3 bases: TGTGCCAGCAGAAACCCCGGGTCGGAAGCTTTCTTT. Amino acids: CASRNPGSEAFF.

This clone showed up just once. This chain uses TRBV6-5 with TRBJ1-5, with TRBD1 as a possible D gene (6 bases). The CDR3 consists of 14 residues. The germline gives CDR1 MNHEY, CDR2 SVGAGI. Deletions cut 5 bases from V and 4 bases from J, with 12 bases between. DNA for the CDR3: TGTGCCAGCAGTGAGGGGGTTGAGAATCAGCCCCAGCATTTT. This codes for CASSEGVENQPQHF.

The V call is TRBV27, the J call TRBJ1-1; 9 positions match TRBD1. The V gene end was trimmed by 7 bases and the J gene end by 1 base; junction bases not matched to a gene: 13. This CDR3 has 17 residues. CDR1 is MNHEY, CDR2 SMNVEV, per germline (reference sequence). The CDR3 is CASTPRGTGRTNTEAFF. CDR3 bases: TGTGCCAGCACCCCGAGGGGGACAGGGAGGACGAACACTGAAGCTTTCTTT.

This rearrangement joins TRBV5-5 to TRBJ2-2; D might be TRBD2 (6 bases). The germline V gene has CDR1 SGHKS and CDR2 YYEKEE (reference sequence). The CDR3 is 16 amino acids. The ends were cut back, 5 bases at V and 2 bases at J, with 16 bases in the middle. CDR3 loop: CASSWAGQTNTGELFF. The CDR3 nucleotides read TGTGCCAGCAGTTGGGCGGGGCAGACTAACACCGGGGAGCTGTTTTTT.

The gene calls are TRBV7-8 and TRBJ1-2; possibly TRBD1 for D (6 bases). V lost 7 bases and J lost 2, with 17 bases in between. This CDR3 has 15 residues. Germline assignment: CDR1 SGHVS and CDR2 FQNEAQ. The CDR3 loop is CASTTKTQGNYGYTF. The CDR3 nucleotides are TGTGCCAGCACCACGAAAACTCAGGGGAACTATGGCTACACCTTC.

This clone has more than one count but fewer than ten. The genes are TRBV11-2 and TRBJ1-5; 9 positions match TRBD1. The germline gives CDR1 SGHAT, CDR2 FQNNGV. Trimming at V came to 5 bases and at J to 7 bases, leaving 9 bases not matched to a gene. CDR3 length: 15 amino acids. Here the CDR3 DNA reads TGTGCCAGCAGCCCACTACAGGGGGCAAGCCAGCCCCAGCATTTT. It translates to CASSPLQGASQPQHF.

The chain carries TRBV4-1 and TRBJ1-2; 9 positions agree with TRBD1. This CDR3 has 19 amino acids. The ends lost 0 bases at V and 4 bases at J; junction bases unmatched: 15. Germline V gives CDR1 MGHRA, CDR2 YSYEKL. The CDR3 here is CASSQDSTGGAYGSYGYTF. In DNA, the CDR3 is TGCGCCAGCAGCCAAGATAGTACAGGGGGCGCATATGGGAGCTATGGCTACACCTTC.

This chain links TRBV5-1 with TRBJ1-2; 8 bases map to TRBD1. The CDR3 covers 16 residues. The V and J ends lost 0 bases and 2 bases, in that order; junction bases with no gene match: 6. Germline-derived CDR1 and CDR2 are SGHRS and YFSETQ. This CDR3 is CASSLESGGGNYGYTF. The CDR3 region has the DNA TGCGCCAGCAGCTTGGAATCAGGGGGCGGGAACTATGGCTACACCTTC.

This clone was seen only a few times. This chain connects TRBV27 to TRBJ2-5; D ambiguous. The length of the CDR3 is 14 residues. CDR1 is MNHEY, CDR2 SMNVEV, per germline (reference sequence). With 5 bases removed from V and 3 bases from J, the gap between germline ends came to 13 bases. The CDR3 sequence is CASSPGSTEETQYF. In nucleotides, the CDR3 is TGTGCCAGCAGTCCCGGGTCCACCGAAGAGACCCAGTACTTC.

The J gene is TRBJ1-1, the V gene TRBV19, with a tentative D call TRBD1 (5 bases). Germline V gives CDR1 LNHDA, CDR2 SQIVND (reference sequence). Trimming stripped 2 bases from V and 4 bases from J, with 11 bases between. The CDR3 covers 14 residues. This chain's CDR3 is CASSIRDSGTEAFF. CDR3 sequence (DNA): TGTGCCAGTAGTATACGAGACAGTGGCACTGAAGCTTTCTTT.

The V call is TRBV5-6, the J call TRBJ2-1; no clear D. The V and J ends lost 0 bases and 7 bases respectively, with 11 bases between them. Germline V gene data show CDR1 as SGHDT and CDR2 as YYEEEE. CDR3 size: 14 residues. CDR3 bases: TGTGCCAGCAGCTTGGTGCCCCCCGGGAATGAGCAGTTCTTC. Protein: CASSLVPPGNEQFF.

This clone has only one observation. This chain joins TRBV2 and TRBJ1-6; D possibly corresponds to TRBD1 (5 bases). Germline CDR1 and CDR2: SNHLY and FYNNEI. The V gene lost 6 bases and the J gene lost 0 bases, with 12 bases spanning the gap. This CDR3 region has 16 residues. The CDR3 DNA reads TGTGCCAGCAGATTGGAGGGGAGCTCCTATAATTCACCCCTCCACTTT. Protein sequence: CASRLEGSSYNSPLHF.

The genes are TRBV27 and TRBJ2-3; 7 nucleotides match TRBD2. V shed 7 bases, J shed 4 bases, and the junction held 14 bases outside the gene matches. This CDR3 comprises 16 residues. In germline, CDR1 is MNHEY, CDR2 SMNVEV (reference sequence). The CDR3 nucleotides read TGTGCCAGCATCCACTCTAGCGGAGAGAGGGCAGATACGCAGTATTTT. Protein: CASIHSSGERADTQYF.

This clone has just a few counts. J is TRBJ2-7 and V is TRBV11-2; D might be TRBD2 (5 bases). Germline loops: CDR1 SGHAT, CDR2 FQNNGV. V gave up 4 bases and J gave up 4 bases, with 20 bases separating them. The length of the CDR3 is 16 residues. The CDR3 is CASSSTASHIFYEQYF. CDR3 DNA sequence: TGTGCCAGCAGCTCCACGGCTAGCCACATATTTTACGAGCAGTACTTC.

The chain carries TRBV5-1 and TRBJ1-1, with TRBD1 as a possible D gene (5 bases). The CDR3 is 14 amino acids. The V end was cut by 4 bases, the J end by 11 bases, with 21 bases between. CDR1 and CDR2 from the germline V gene are SGHRS and YFSETQ. The CDR3 sequence is CASSTQTESGGAFF. The CDR3 DNA reads TGCGCCAGCAGCACCCAGACAGAATCCGGAGGGGCTTTCTTT. Filled out from reference TRBV5-1 and TRBJ1-1, the complete variable domain reads KAGVTQTPRYLIKTRGQQVTLSCSPISGHRSVSWYQQTPGQGLQFLFEYFSETQRNKGNFPGRFSGRQFSNSRSEMNVSTLELGDSALYLCASSTQTESGGAFFGQGTRLTVV.